The 32 T cell receptor beta chains presented below share a single source sample, sequenced in a study of CD8 T cells in ankylosing spondylitis. Study-wide points: Among TCR beta sequences, a motif of roughly 8 highly homologous variants appeared characteristic of ankylosing spondylitis blood.

These TCRs' antigens remain unknown. Each CDR3 protein gets one entry after TCRdb re-called the 5' RACE reads with MiXCR. In the table there are approximately 540,000 distinct CDR3 sequences, 10% to 15% of which are singletons. What was sequenced was blood, either unsorted or a sorted T cell fraction (not recorded which). These receptors were collected from a male donor with ankylosing spondylitis.

The gene calls are TRBV27 and TRBJ2-7; D remains unclear. Germline lookup yields CDR1 MNHEY and CDR2 SMNVEV (reference sequence). V was clipped by 6 bases and J by 0 bases, with 18 bases between them. The length of the CDR3 is 16 residues. The CDR3 here is CASSPTVRGTSYEQYF. The CDR3 nucleotides read TGTGCCAGCAGCCCAACGGTTCGCGGCACCTCCTACGAGCAGTACTTC.

This clonotype was seen only a few times. The chain uses TRBV5-6 and TRBJ2-7, with D possibly being TRBD1 (6 bases). CDR3 length: 13 amino acids. V lost 1 base and J 3 bases, leaving 8 bases between the germline ends. The germline V gene encodes CDR1 SGHDT and CDR2 YYEEEE. CDR3 nucleotide sequence: TGTGCCAGCAGCTTGTGGGGGCTCTACGAGCAGTACGTC. It specifies CASSLWGLYEQYV.

This clonotype appeared a few times. In DNA form, the CDR3 reads TGCGCCAGCAGCCCAACAGTGGGGACCTCTAACTATGGCTACACCTTC. It codes for CASSPTVGTSNYGYTF. This chain joins TRBV5-1 and TRBJ1-2, with D perhaps matching TRBD1 (5 bases). This CDR3 is 16 amino acids long. V lost 4 bases, J lost 0 bases, and 16 bases lay in between. Germline V CDR1 and CDR2: SGHRS, YFSETQ.

V and J are TRBV6-2 or TRBV6-3 and TRBJ2-5; the D gene could be TRBD1 or TRBD2 (6 bases each). Germline V gene data show CDR1 as MNHEY and CDR2 as SVGEGT. Trimming shortened V by 3 bases and J by 6 bases, and 11 bases separated the two germline ends. The CDR3 runs 13 residues. CDR3 loop: CASSYGGDKTQYF. DNA of the CDR3: TGTGCCAGCAGTTATGGCGGGGACAAGACCCAGTACTTC.

This clonotype showed up just a few times. The rearrangement links TRBV10-2 to TRBJ1-2; D unresolved. CDR1 WSHSY and CDR2 SAAADI come from the germline V gene. Trimming stripped 4 bases from V and 1 base from J, with 4 bases between. The CDR3 totals 12 residues. The CDR3 loop is CASSGVNYGYTF. In nucleotides, the CDR3 is TGCGCCAGCAGTGGGGTTAACTATGGCTACACCTTC.

The J gene is TRBJ2-3, the V gene TRBV28; 15 positions match TRBD2. J gave up 6 bases and V 3 bases, and 4 bases lay outside the gene matches. The CDR3 length is 16 residues. Germline assignment: CDR1 MDHEN and CDR2 SYDVKM. The CDR3 DNA reads TGTGCCAGCAGTTTCCTCGGGACTAGCGGGAGGGATACGCAGTATTTT. Its translation is CASSFLGTSGRDTQYF.

This clonotype has a count of ten or more. The chain combines TRBV5-1 with TRBJ2-1; 11 bases line up with TRBD2. CDR1 is SGHRS and CDR2 is YFSETQ in the germline V gene. The J segment lost 6 bases and the V segment lost 4 bases, leaving 6 bases of the junction unmatched. CDR3 length equals 15 residues. CDR3 region: CASSILAGEGNEQFF. For the CDR3, the DNA is TGCGCCAGCAGCATACTAGCGGGAGAAGGCAATGAGCAGTTCTTC.

The V and J genes are TRBV7-9 and TRBJ1-1; the D gene is possibly TRBD1 (5 bases). This CDR3 contains 15 residues. Germline V lookup: CDR1 SEHNR, CDR2 FQNEAQ (reference sequence). Trimming left V 1 base short and J 4 bases short, with 13 bases between. CDR3 DNA sequence: TGTGCCAGCAGCTTAGGGTCCGGGGGTCCCACTGAAGCTTTCTTT. It specifies CASSLGSGGPTEAFF.

This clonotype has a count of ten or more. The rearrangement joins TRBV3-1 to TRBJ2-2; D gene unclear. Trimming took 2 bases from V and 7 from J, leaving 17 bases between them. Per germline, CDR1 LGHDT and CDR2 YNNKEL (reference sequence). The CDR3 length is 16 residues. In nucleotides, the CDR3 is TGTGCCAGCAGCCAATCGGCCCTAGGGCCCTACGGGGAGCTGTTTTTT. It is translated as CASSQSALGPYGELFF.

The chain employs TRBV25-1 and TRBJ2-7, with TRBD1 identical over 9 bases. Trimming took 4 bases from V and 6 from J; bases not matched to a gene: 7. Germline V gives CDR1 MGHDK, CDR2 SYGVNS. This CDR3 is built from 14 residues. The CDR3 coding sequence is TGTGCCAGCAGTGGCGGGACAGGGCCCACCGAGCAGTACTTC. Translating gives CASSGGTGPTEQYF.

This chain links TRBV7-9 with TRBJ1-1; 8 bases match TRBD1. V trimming: 7 bases; J trimming: 2 bases; junction bases outside the gene matches: 12. The germline gives CDR1 SEHNR, CDR2 FQNEAQ (reference sequence). The CDR3 runs 16 residues. CDR3 bases: TGTGCCAGCACCCTAAGTGGGCAGGGGGCCAACACTGAAGCTTTCTTT. Its protein product is CASTLSGQGANTEAFF.

The chain joins TRBV18 to TRBJ1-1; 8 bases are a match to TRBD1. CDR1 and CDR2 (germline): KGHSH, LQKENI. Trimming at V came to 1 base and at J to 7 bases, leaving 11 bases not matched to a gene. This CDR3 has 16 amino acids. CDR3 protein: CASSPRAGGGGDEAFF. The CDR3 DNA sequence: TGTGCCAGCTCACCACGGGCAGGGGGCGGAGGTGATGAAGCTTTCTTT.

The V gene is TRBV4-2, the J gene TRBJ2-1; 9 nucleotides line up with TRBD2. This CDR3 comprises 14 residues. CDR1 and CDR2 (germline): LGHNA, YNFKEQ. The V gene end was trimmed by 3 bases and the J gene end by 7 bases; junction bases not matched to a gene: 4. This CDR3 is CASSQREGLNEQFF. CDR3 coding DNA: TGTGCCAGCAGCCAGCGGGAGGGCCTGAATGAGCAGTTCTTC.

This clonotype has just a few counts. This chain links TRBV6-2 or TRBV6-3 with TRBJ1-2; D perhaps matches TRBD1 (5 bases). Germline V gene sequence: CDR1 MNHEY, CDR2 SVGEGT. The CDR3 length is 14 residues. Trimming removed 2 bases at V and 2 bases at J, with 9 bases between. CDR3 loop: CASSYQGINYGYTF. For the CDR3, the DNA is TGTGCCAGCAGTTACCAGGGCATCAACTATGGCTACACCTTC.

The J gene is TRBJ2-5, the V gene TRBV28; 10 bases match TRBD1. Trimming cost V 7 bases and J 2 bases; bases outside gene matches: 10. The CDR3 totals 16 residues. From germline, CDR1 is MDHEN and CDR2 SYDVKM. CDR3 protein: CASNTGDRGFQETQYF. CDR3 sequence (DNA): TGTGCCAGCAATACGGGGGACAGGGGTTTTCAAGAGACCCAGTACTTC.

This clonotype came up many times. The V call is TRBV7-8, the J call TRBJ2-1; D is perhaps TRBD2 (6 bases). CDR1 is SGHVS, CDR2 FQNEAQ, per germline. Trimming took 1 base from V and 7 from J, leaving 11 bases between them. The CDR3 runs 14 residues. CDR3 nucleotide sequence: TGTGCCAGCAGCTTAGTTGGGACTTCGAATGAGCAGTTCTTC. It is translated as CASSLVGTSNEQFF.

This clonotype was detected only a few times. The chain uses TRBV5-6 and TRBJ2-7; 7 positions match TRBD2. V lost 4 bases, J lost 3 bases, and 4 bases stayed unmatched. In germline, CDR1 is SGHDT, CDR2 YYEEEE. The CDR3 sequence is 13 residues long. The CDR3 region is CASSPGLIYEQYV. DNA of the CDR3: TGTGCCAGCAGCCCGGGACTAATCTACGAGCAGTACGTC.

This clonotype was counted many times. J is TRBJ1-2 and V is TRBV12-3 or TRBV12-4; unclear D gene. The CDR3 has 13 residues. Trimming left V 1 base short and J 4 bases short, with 7 bases between. CDR3 amino acids: CASSLVSSYGYTF. The CDR3 DNA sequence: TGTGCCAGCAGTTTAGTCTCCTCCTATGGCTACACCTTC.

A few counts support this clonotype. This chain links TRBV5-5 with TRBJ1-1; D may be TRBD1 (6 bases). In germline, CDR1 is SGHKS, CDR2 YYEKEE (reference sequence). Trimming cost V 3 bases and J 5 bases, with 17 bases left between them. The CDR3 is 15 amino acids. The CDR3 region has the DNA TGTGCCAGCAGCTCCTGGGGGGGTCAGGGGACTGAAGCTTTCTTT. Protein product: CASSSWGGQGTEAFF.

The chain employs TRBV11-2 and TRBJ2-3; 7 bases are shared with TRBD1. This CDR3 has 20 residues. Germline values: CDR1 SGHAT, CDR2 FQNNGV. The V and J ends lost 9 bases and 2 bases, in that order; junction bases with no gene match: 26. CDR3 residues: CASGPYPHFPGQSYTDTQYF. The CDR3 nucleotides are TGTGCCAGTGGTCCTTACCCACACTTTCCGGGACAGTCCTACACAGATACGCAGTATTTT. Filled out from reference TRBV11-2 and TRBJ2-3, the complete variable domain reads EAGVAQSPRYKIIEKRQSVAFWCNPISGHATLYWYQQILGQGPKLLIQFQNNGVVDDSQLPKDRFSAERLKGVDSTLKIQPAKLEDSAVYLCASGPYPHFPGQSYTDTQYFGPGTRLTVL.

V and J are TRBV12-3 or TRBV12-4 and TRBJ2-2, with D tentatively TRBD1 (6 bases). The CDR3 runs to 17 residues. V lost 6 bases to trimming and J lost 6 bases, with 23 bases between them. The CDR3 coding sequence is TGTGCCAGCAGCGATATCACAGGGAATCCTTGGGCCGGGGAGCTGTTTTTT. It is translated as CASSDITGNPWAGELFF.

This clonotype was detected a few times. V and J are TRBV7-2 and TRBJ2-1; D call uncertain. This CDR3 spans 15 amino acids. V was shortened by 0 bases and J by 0 bases, with 6 bases between the two germline ends. Germline V gene sequence: CDR1 SGHTA, CDR2 FQGNSA. The CDR3 DNA follows: TGTGCCAGCAGCTTAGCAGGCCTCTCCTACAATGAGCAGTTCTTC. Translated: CASSLAGLSYNEQFF.

This clonotype was detected only a few times. The chain combines TRBV27 with TRBJ2-3; 7 bases are a match to TRBD2. The V and J ends lost 3 bases and 4 bases, in that order; junction bases with no gene match: 7. Per germline, CDR1 MNHEY and CDR2 SMNVEV (reference sequence). The CDR3 consists of 15 residues. Written as DNA, the CDR3 is TGTGCCAGCAGTTTGGGCTCCCGGGGGGCAGATACGCAGTATTTT. Translation gives CASSLGSRGADTQYF.

There are many counts of this clonotype. V is TRBV7-2 and J is TRBJ2-3, with D uncertain. Trimming pared 1 base from V and 4 bases from J, leaving 12 bases between. Germline CDR1 SGHTA, CDR2 FQGNSA. The CDR3 runs to 15 residues. The CDR3 DNA follows: TGTGCCAGCAGCTTAGGCGGCAGGCCGGCAGATACGCAGTATTTT. It specifies CASSLGGRPADTQYF.

The chain combines TRBV29-1 with TRBJ2-5; D perhaps matches TRBD1 (6 bases). CDR3 length: 13 residues. V was trimmed by 6 bases and J by 1 base, leaving 12 bases between them. The germline gives CDR1 SQVTM, CDR2 ANQGSEA. DNA for the CDR3: TGCAGCGTGTCGACAGGACCCCAAGAGACCCAGTACTTC. Encoded protein: CSVSTGPQETQYF.

This clonotype was picked up a small number of times. The genes are TRBV24-1 and TRBJ1-5, with D unclear. The germline gives CDR1 KGHDR, CDR2 SFDVKD. The CDR3 consists of 14 residues. Trimming cost V 1 base and J 4 bases, with 7 bases left between them. The CDR3 sequence: CATSDFRVNQPQHF. The CDR3 bases are TGTGCCACCAGTGATTTTAGAGTTAATCAGCCCCAGCATTTT.

The chain links TRBV28 to TRBJ2-2; 7 bases align to TRBD2. There are 13 residues in the CDR3. Looked up from germline, CDR1 is MDHEN and CDR2 is SYDVKM. The J segment lost 3 bases and the V segment lost 11 bases, leaving 6 bases of the junction unmatched. The CDR3 DNA is TGTGCCGTCCCCCGGGGGGACACCGGGGAGCTGTTTTTT. This gives the protein CAVPRGDTGELFF.

This clonotype was seen a handful of times. The V gene is TRBV20-1, the J gene TRBJ1-5; no definite D call. The germline V gene encodes CDR1 DFQATT and CDR2 SNEGSKA (reference sequence). V was cut by 3 bases and J by 0 bases, with 9 bases left in between. CDR3 length equals 14 residues. Here the CDR3 DNA reads TGCAGTGCTAGGGTCAGTAATAGCAATCAGCCCCAGCATTTT. Residues: CSARVSNSNQPQHF.

This clonotype was seen a few times. The chain is built from TRBV27 and TRBJ2-7; D is perhaps TRBD1 or TRBD2 (5 bases each). Trimming cost V 5 bases and J 4 bases, with 15 bases left between them. Germline V gene sequence: CDR1 MNHEY, CDR2 SMNVEV (reference sequence). The CDR3 extends over 14 amino acids. The CDR3 protein is CASSASGTSYEQYV. Here the CDR3 DNA reads TGTGCCAGCAGTGCCTCCGGGACGTCATACGAGCAGTACGTC.

The chain combines TRBV3-1 with TRBJ2-3, with 7 bases lining up with TRBD2. This CDR3 has 14 residues. The V segment lost 3 bases and the J segment 5 bases; nucleotides outside the gene matches: 5. Germline values: CDR1 LGHDT, CDR2 YNNKEL (reference sequence). The CDR3 coding sequence is TGTGCCAGCAGCCATATGTGGGAGGGAGATACGCAGTATTTT. Its translation is CASSHMWEGDTQYF.

The chain is built from TRBV7-9 and TRBJ2-3; a weak D match, TRBD2 (5 bases). This CDR3 spans 16 amino acids. V gave up 5 bases and J gave up 4 bases, with 19 bases separating them. From germline, CDR1 is SEHNR and CDR2 FQNEAQ (reference sequence). The CDR3 loop reads CASSPRTGSPADTQYF. In DNA, the CDR3 is TGTGCCAGCAGCCCGCGGACTGGCTCACCGGCAGATACGCAGTATTTT.

The DNA of the CDR3 is TGTGCCAGCGGAGAGGTCAACACTGAAGCTTTCTTT. Residues: CASGEVNTEAFF. V and J are TRBV6-6 and TRBJ1-1, with D unclear. V was pared by 8 bases and J by 2 bases, with 9 bases between. Per germline, CDR1 MNHNY and CDR2 SVGAGI (reference sequence). This CDR3 contains 12 residues.